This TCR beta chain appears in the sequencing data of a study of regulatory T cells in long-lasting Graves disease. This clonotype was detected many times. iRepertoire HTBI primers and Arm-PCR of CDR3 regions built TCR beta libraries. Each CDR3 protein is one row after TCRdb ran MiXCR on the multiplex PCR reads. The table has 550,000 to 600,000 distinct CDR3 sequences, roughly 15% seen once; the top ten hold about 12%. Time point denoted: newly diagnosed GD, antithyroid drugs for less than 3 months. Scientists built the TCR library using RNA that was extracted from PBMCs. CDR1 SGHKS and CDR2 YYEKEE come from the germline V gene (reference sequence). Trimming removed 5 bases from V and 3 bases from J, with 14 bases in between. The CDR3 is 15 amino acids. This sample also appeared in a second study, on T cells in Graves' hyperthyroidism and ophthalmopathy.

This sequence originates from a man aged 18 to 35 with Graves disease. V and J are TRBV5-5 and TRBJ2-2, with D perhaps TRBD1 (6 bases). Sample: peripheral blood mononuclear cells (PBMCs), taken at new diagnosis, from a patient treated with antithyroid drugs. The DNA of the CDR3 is TGTGCCAGCAGTGTGTGGGGGCAGGACACCGGGGAGCTGTTTTTT. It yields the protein CASSVWGQDTGELFF. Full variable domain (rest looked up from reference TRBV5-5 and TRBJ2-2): DAGVTQSPTHLIKTRGQQVTLRCSPISGHKSVSWYQQVLGQGPQFIFQYYEKEERGRGNFPDRFSARQFPNYSSELNVNALLLGDSALYLCASSVWGQDTGELFFGEGSRLTVL.